The T cell receptor (beta chain) described here comes from a study of OX40 agonist ivuxolimab in advanced cancers. Across the study: Patients in dose escalation had liver, melanoma, kidney or head and neck cancers. Participants could have had prior anti-PD-1, anti-PD-L1 or anti-CTLA-4 therapy, and approximately 37% had some.

TCRdb's copy holds only in-frame clones and misses some; the assay was immunoSEQ multiplex PCR. In the table there are some 57,000 clones, roughly 90% of which are singletons. Study results and limitations: The CD4+ and CD8+ T cells in the blood had expanded clonally by week 6 at 0.1 to 3.0 mg/kg.

V shed 5 bases and J 3 bases; nucleotides not matched to a gene: 6. Germline values: CDR1 SGDLS, CDR2 YYNGEE. This CDR3 has 15 residues. A note on this clone: Its antigen remains unknown.

V gene TRBV9 combines with J gene TRBJ1-5; the match to TRBD1 covers 9 bases. The sample was CD4+ or CD8+ T cells sorted from blood, taken in a trial of the OX40 agonist ivuxolimab. This clonotype was obtained from an adult with an advanced solid tumor such as melanoma, head and neck, liver or kidney cancer. This CDR3 is CASSPTGGYNQPQHF. CDR3 DNA: TGTGCCAGCAGTCCAACAGGGGGCTACAATCAGCCCCAGCATTTT. The entire variable domain, with the rest obtained from reference TRBV9 and TRBJ1-5, is as follows: DSGVTQTPKHLITATGQRVTLRCSPRSGDLSVYWYQQSLDQGLQFLIQYYNGEERAKGNILERFSAQQFPDLHSELNLSSLELGDSALYFCASSPTGGYNQPQHFGDGTRLSIL.